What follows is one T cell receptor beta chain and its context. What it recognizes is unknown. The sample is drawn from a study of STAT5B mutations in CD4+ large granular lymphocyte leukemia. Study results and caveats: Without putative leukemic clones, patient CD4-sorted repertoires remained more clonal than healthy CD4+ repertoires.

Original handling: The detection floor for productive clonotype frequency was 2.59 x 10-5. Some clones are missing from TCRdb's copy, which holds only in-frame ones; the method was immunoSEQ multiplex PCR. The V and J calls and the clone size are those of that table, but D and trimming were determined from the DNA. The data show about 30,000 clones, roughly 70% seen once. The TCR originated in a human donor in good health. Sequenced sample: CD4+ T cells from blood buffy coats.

The CDR3 bases are TGTGCCAGCAGTGAAGTTCCGGTGAACACCGGGGAGCTGTTTTTT. Its translation is CASSEVPVNTGELFF. V and J are TRBV6-1 and TRBJ2-2; D is undetermined. The germline gives CDR1 MNHNS, CDR2 SASEGT. Trimming pared 1 base from V and 1 base from J, leaving 7 bases between. There are 15 residues in the CDR3.